Listed below are T cell receptor beta chains from one sample, sequenced in a study of OX40 agonist ivuxolimab in advanced cancers. Profiled with immunoSEQ multiplex PCR; TCRdb holds only in-frame clones, not every one. In the table there are about 88,000 clones, more than 80% of which are singletons. The sequencing used CD4+ or CD8+ T cells sorted from blood, collected in a trial of the OX40 agonist ivuxolimab. The source of these receptors is an adult with an advanced solid tumor such as melanoma, head and neck, liver or kidney cancer. CDR3s include the opening cysteine and the closing phenylalanine or tryptophan. The order of the fields is clone size, J gene, D gene, V gene, CDR3 DNA, CDR3 protein. D genes are given only for firm matches. A clone size is listed for some rows: how often the clone was seen (once, few, many), or a class if it is expanded.

size: few; J: TRBJ1-1; D: NA; V: TRBV2; DNA: TGTGCCAGCAGGGGCGGGGGGCTGAACACTGAAGCTTTCTTT; CDR3: CASRGGGLNTEAFF
size: NA; J: TRBJ1-1; D: NA; V: TRBV10-3; DNA: TGTGCCATCAGTGAGTCGGGGGCGCTTGAAGCTTTCTTT; CDR3: CAISESGALEAFF
size: NA; J: TRBJ2-3; D: NA; V: TRBV5-1; DNA: TGCGCCAGCAGCTTGGAGTCGGAGTTCACAGATACGCAGTATTTT; CDR3: CASSLESEFTDTQYF
size: NA; J: TRBJ2-3; D: TRBD2; V: TRBV4-3; DNA: TGCGCCAGCAGCCAAGCACCGGGGGGTGCAGATACGCAGTATTTT; CDR3: CASSQAPGGADTQYF
size: NA; J: TRBJ1-2; D: NA; V: TRBV2; DNA: TGTGCCAGCAGCGCGGACAGCCCCTATGGCTACACCTTC; CDR3: CASSADSPYGYTF
size: once; J: TRBJ2-1; D: TRBD1; V: TRBV6-1; DNA: TGTGCCAGCAGTCAGGGGGTCTCCTCCTACAATGAGCAGTTCTTC; CDR3: CASSQGVSSYNEQFF
size: NA; J: TRBJ1-5; D: NA; V: TRBV5-4; DNA: TGTGCCAGCAGCTCAGAGGGGGGTCAGCCCCAGCATTTT; CDR3: CASSSEGGQPQHF
size: once; J: TRBJ1-6; D: NA; V: TRBV5-1; DNA: TGCGCCAGCAGCCCCGGGGGGGCGTATAATTCACCCCTCCACTTT; CDR3: CASSPGGAYNSPLHF
size: NA; J: TRBJ2-3; D: TRBD1; V: TRBV5-4; DNA: TGTGCCAGCAGCGTCGGGACAGGGGGGGCAGATACGCAGTATTTT; CDR3: CASSVGTGGADTQYF
size: NA; J: TRBJ1-2; D: TRBD1; V: TRBV7-9; DNA: TGTGCCAGCAGACTATTGACAGGGCCTAACTATGGCTACACCTTC; CDR3: CASRLLTGPNYGYTF
size: NA; J: TRBJ2-1; D: TRBD2; V: TRBV28; DNA: TGTGCCAGCATATTGACGCTAGCGGGGGGGCTGTCCTACAATGAGCAGTTCTTC; CDR3: CASILTLAGGLSYNEQFF
size: once; J: TRBJ2-7; D: NA; V: TRBV5-1; DNA: TGCGCCAGCAGCTTGGTAACACGACCCATTTTAGCGAACTTCTCCTACGAGCAGTACTTC; CDR3: CASSLVTRPILANFSYEQYF
size: few; J: TRBJ1-1; D: TRBD1; V: TRBV9; DNA: TGTGCCAGCAGCGTGGGACAGATGAACACTGAAGCTTTCTTT; CDR3: CASSVGQMNTEAFF
size: NA; J: TRBJ2-2; D: NA; V: TRBV4-2; DNA: TGTGCCAGCAGCCAACATGTAACCGGGGAGCTGTTTTTT; CDR3: CASSQHVTGELFF
size: NA; J: TRBJ1-1; D: NA; V: TRBV2; DNA: TGTGCCAGCAGTGAACAGGGGAACACTGAAGCTTTCTTT; CDR3: CASSEQGNTEAFF
size: NA; J: TRBJ2-2; D: NA; V: TRBV6-1; DNA: TGTGCCAGCAGGAGACATACAGGGCCCGGGGAGCTGTTTTTT; CDR3: CASRRHTGPGELFF
size: NA; J: TRBJ2-1; D: NA; V: TRBV5-6; DNA: TGTGCCAGCAGCTCCCCCGACTGGGACCATTTCAATCAGTTCTTC; CDR3: CASSSPDWDHFNQFF
size: NA; J: TRBJ2-5; D: NA; V: TRBV15; DNA: TGTGCCACCACAGCACCTAGCGAAAGGCAGACCCAGTACTTC; CDR3: CATTAPSERQTQYF
size: NA; J: TRBJ1-1; D: TRBD1; V: TRBV29-1; DNA: TGCAGCGAGAGACAGGGCAACACTGAAGCTTTCTTT; CDR3: CSERQGNTEAFF
size: NA; J: TRBJ2-5; D: TRBD2; V: TRBV5-4; DNA: TGTGCCAGCAGCCAGACTAGCGGGGGCCGCGTGACCCAGTACTTC; CDR3: CASSQTSGGRVTQYF
size: once; J: TRBJ1-2; D: TRBD1; V: TRBV28; DNA: TGTGCCAGTCAGGGGGACGGTGGCTACACCTTC; CDR3: CASQGDGGYTF
size: NA; J: TRBJ2-7; D: NA; V: TRBV6-1; DNA: TGTGCCAGCAAAAGGGGCGGCTCCTACGAGCAGTACTTC; CDR3: CASKRGGSYEQYF